This T cell receptor (beta chain) was retrieved from a study of CD4+ T cells in melanoma. Whole-study findings and limits: Reportedly, melanoma neoantigen-specific CD4+ T cells showed varied differentiation states. CD8+ T cell, macrophage and B cell function reportedly correlated with neoantigen-specific CD4+ T cells.

As regards this clone: Its antigen remains unknown.

TCRdb's table, derived via immunoSEQ multiplex PCR, lists solely in-frame clones and lacks some. The sample has about 11,000 clones, more than 60% seen once. CDR1 is MNHEY and CDR2 is SMNVEV in the germline V gene (reference sequence). The CDR3 loop spans 14 amino acids. The V and J ends lost 6 bases and 5 bases respectively, with 16 bases between them. The chain has TRBV27 and TRBJ1-2; D uncertain. The sequenced material came from cells from a culture (not recorded whether cultured in vitro). The TCR originated in a human donor with melanoma. The CDR3, as DNA: TGTGCCAGCAGCCCTAGGCAGTTAGGGTATGGCTACACCTTC. Amino acid sequence: CASSPRQLGYGYTF.